This T cell receptor beta chain is drawn from a study of blood T cell repertoires in COVID-19. Whole-study context: Some COVID-19 samples were acute and others convalescent; all came from the United States, Italy and Spain. Sample material is recorded as cDNA or gDNA derived from T cells, B-cell-depleted T cells, or PBMCs.

This clone was detected a few times. Per the original methods: Estimated nucleated cell counts came from reference gene primer amplification. TCRdb's copy holds only in-frame clones and misses some; the assay was immunoSEQ multiplex PCR. Clonal size and the V and J genes are those of that table, whereas D and trimming came from the DNA. Of roughly 230,000 clones listed, about 80% are singletons. The J segment lost 6 bases and the V segment lost 6 bases, leaving 2 bases of the junction unmatched. This CDR3 contains 13 residues. Germline loops: CDR1 ENHRY, CDR2 SYGVKD. The chain employs TRBV10-3 and TRBJ2-3; 11 bases fit TRBD2. The sequence was obtained from a man aged 50 to 59 with active or convalescent COVID-19. Sequenced sample: peripheral blood. The CDR3 DNA is TGTGCCATCAGATCTAGCGGGGGGGATACGCAGTATTTT. Its translation: CAIRSSGGDTQYF.